The 21 T cell receptor beta chains given below trace back to one sample, sequenced in a study of cytomegalovirus exposure and HLA in healthy donors. The PCR ran on 60 Vbeta and 13 Jbeta primers. Libraries were prepared by immunoSEQ multiplex PCR; TCRdb keeps only in-frame clonotypes and omits some of them. In the table there are 100,000 to 150,000 clones, 80% of which are singletons. Sequencing was performed on PBMCs. The origin of the receptors is a man in his thirties or forties in good health and CMV-seropositive.

The chain employs TRBV5-1 and TRBJ1-2; D is uncertain. Germline V gives CDR1 SGHRS, CDR2 YFSETQ. Trimming left V 4 bases short and J 2 bases short, with 15 bases between. This CDR3 spans 15 amino acids. Here the CDR3 DNA reads TGCGCCAGCAGCCCTGACCCGGGGAGAAACTATGGCTACACCTTC. It encodes CASSPDPGRNYGYTF.

This clone was seen a handful of times. The rearrangement joins TRBV2 to TRBJ2-7; D gene uncertain. The CDR3 sequence is 11 residues long. Per the germline V gene, CDR1 is SNHLY and CDR2 is FYNNEI. V lost 5 bases to trimming and J lost 1 base, with 3 bases between them. In DNA form, the CDR3 reads TGTGCCAGCAGTCAATCCTACGAGCAGTACTTC. This encodes CASSQSYEQYF.

This clone has a handful of counts. The CDR3 region is CATSRVQGNEQYF. CDR3 nucleotides: TGTGCCACCAGCAGAGTGCAGGGTAACGAGCAGTACTTC. This chain connects TRBV15 to TRBJ2-7; TRBD1 might be the D (5 bases). CDR1 and CDR2 (germline): LNHNV, YYDKDF (reference sequence). CDR3 size: 13 residues. Deletions cut 1 base from V and 5 bases from J, with 9 bases between.

The count of this clone is one. V usage is TRBV6-6 and J usage is TRBJ1-1; D not resolved. Per germline, CDR1 MNHNY and CDR2 SVGAGI (reference sequence). V gave up 5 bases and J gave up 2 bases, with 9 bases separating them. CDR3 length equals 13 residues. CDR3 loop: CASSQASNTEAFF. In nucleotides, the CDR3 is TGTGCCAGCAGTCAAGCCTCTAACACTGAAGCTTTCTTT.

This clone was counted between two and nine times. This chain joins TRBV25-1 and TRBJ1-3; TRBD1 matches 10 bases. Germline-derived CDR1 and CDR2 are MGHDK and SYGVNS. V was pared by 1 base and J by 4 bases, with 7 bases of the junction left unmatched. The CDR3 has 17 residues. DNA for the CDR3: TGTGCCAGCAGTGAATTGGGGGACAGGGGAGTGGGAAACACCATATATTTT. Its translation is CASSELGDRGVGNTIYF.

V usage is TRBV19 and J usage is TRBJ2-1; tentative D call: TRBD1 (6 bases). CDR3 size: 15 residues. Trimming took off 8 bases at V and 3 bases at J, with 17 bases between the two ends. Germline V gene sequence: CDR1 LNHDA, CDR2 SQIVND (reference sequence). Written as DNA, the CDR3 is TGTGCCAGTGGGGGTACGAGGGGACACTACAATGAGCAGTTCTTC. Translating it yields CASGGTRGHYNEQFF.

CDR3 in DNA: TGTGCCAGTGGACAGGGGGCTAGCACAGATACGCAGTATTTT. Translation: CASGQGASTDTQYF. V is TRBV6-6 and J is TRBJ2-3, with 11 positions matching TRBD1. From germline, CDR1 is MNHNY and CDR2 SVGAGI (reference sequence). Losses at the gene ends were 9 bases for V and 0 bases for J; bases not matched to a gene: 2. CDR3 size: 14 residues.

This chain connects TRBV10-3 to TRBJ2-5, with TRBD2 matching 10 bases. V lost 0 bases and J lost 7; bases outside the gene matches: 2. The length of the CDR3 is 14 residues. The germline V gene has CDR1 ENHRY and CDR2 SYGVKD. In nucleotides, the CDR3 is TGTGCCATCAGTGAGTCTGGGACTAGCGTGACCCAGTACTTC. It specifies CAISESGTSVTQYF.

The chain joins TRBV10-2 to TRBJ1-1, with a tentative D call TRBD1 (5 bases). CDR1 WSHSY and CDR2 SAAADI come from the germline V gene. The length of the CDR3 is 12 residues. The V and J ends lost 3 bases and 3 bases respectively, with 5 bases between them. The CDR3 coding sequence is TGCGCCAGCAGTGACAGGGACACTGAAGCTTTCTTT. Amino acid sequence: CASSDRDTEAFF.

The chain uses TRBV9 and TRBJ2-1; possible D gene TRBD2, 7 bases. This CDR3 has 17 residues. With 4 bases removed from V and 9 bases from J, the gap between germline ends came to 26 bases. Germline assignment: CDR1 SGDLS and CDR2 YYNGEE. The CDR3 loop reads CASSPRPGGGGHFEQFF. In DNA, the CDR3 is TGTGCCAGCAGCCCTAGGCCTGGGGGGGGCGGACATTTTGAGCAGTTCTTC. The variable domain in full, completed from reference TRBV9 and TRBJ2-1, reads DSGVTQTPKHLITATGQRVTLRCSPRSGDLSVYWYQQSLDQGLQFLIQYYNGEERAKGNILERFSAQQFPDLHSELNLSSLELGDSALYFCASSPRPGGGGHFEQFFGPGTRLTVL.

The chain combines TRBV19 with TRBJ2-7; 11 nucleotides align to TRBD2. The CDR3 length is 16 residues. With 10 bases clipped from V and 5 bases from J, the junction kept 16 bases outside the gene matches. CDR1 is LNHDA, CDR2 SQIVND, per germline (reference sequence). The CDR3 loop reads CATEGLADRESHEQYF. The CDR3 coding sequence is TGTGCCACGGAGGGACTAGCGGACCGGGAGAGCCACGAGCAGTACTTC. The complete variable domain, with remaining parts taken from reference TRBV19 and TRBJ2-7, reads DGGITQSPKYLFRKEGQNVTLSCEQNLNHDAMYWYRQDPGQGLRLIYYSQIVNDFQKGDIAEGYSVSREKKESFPLTVTSAQKNPTAFYLCATEGLADRESHEQYFGPGTRLTVT.

The J gene is TRBJ2-3, the V gene TRBV4-2; 11 bases line up with TRBD2. Germline V gene sequence: CDR1 LGHNA, CDR2 YNFKEQ. The CDR3 has 17 residues. V dropped 4 bases and J dropped 6; count of bases not matched to a gene: 12. CDR3 sequence: CASSPGQGLAVGDTQYF. As DNA, the CDR3 is TGTGCCAGCAGCCCCGGTCAGGGACTAGCGGTGGGGGATACGCAGTATTTT.

This clone was recorded a few times. This sequence joins TRBV7-6 and TRBJ1-2, with 7 positions matching TRBD1. After removal of 6 bases from V and 8 bases from J, the junction contained 12 bases not matched to a gene. In germline, CDR1 is SGHVS, CDR2 FNYEAQ. The CDR3 loop spans 14 amino acids. This CDR3 reads CASSTPGQFWGYTF. In DNA form, the CDR3 reads TGTGCCAGCAGTACTCCGGGACAGTTTTGGGGCTACACCTTC.

The rearrangement joins TRBV21-1 to TRBJ1-6; TRBD1 is the table's D call, not checked against the DNA. TRBV21-1 is a pseudogene locus. This CDR3 region has 18 residues. The CDR3 DNA follows: TGTGCCAGCAGCAAAGACTTCGGCGGACAGGAAAATAATTCACCCCTCCACTTT. Translated: CASSKDFGGQENNSPLHF.

This chain connects TRBV7-9 to TRBJ2-5, with a weak D call TRBD1 (5 bases). The CDR3 runs to 15 residues. V lost 4 bases and J lost 2, with 14 bases in between. CDR1 is SEHNR, CDR2 FQNEAQ, per germline (reference sequence). The CDR3: CASSSWQGGQETQYF. The CDR3 DNA reads as TGTGCCAGCAGCTCATGGCAGGGTGGTCAAGAGACCCAGTACTTC.

The chain links TRBV28 to TRBJ1-5; 7 positions agree with TRBD1. Losses at the gene ends were 6 bases for V and 7 bases for J; bases not matched to a gene: 9. CDR1 MDHEN and CDR2 SYDVKM come from the germline V gene. This CDR3 comprises 14 residues. CDR3 residues: CASSGTALGQPQHF. The CDR3 DNA reads as TGTGCCAGCAGCGGGACAGCCCTAGGACAGCCCCAGCATTTT.

This chain joins TRBV7-9 and TRBJ2-2; 15 nucleotides align to TRBD2. This CDR3 has 18 amino acids. Trimming took 5 bases from V and 7 from J; bases not matched to a gene: 11. Germline CDR1 SEHNR, CDR2 FQNEAQ (reference sequence). DNA of the CDR3: TGTGCCAGCAGCCACCCAGGACTAGCGGGGGGGCGTCACGGGGAGCTGTTTTTT. This gives the protein CASSHPGLAGGRHGELFF. Supplemented by reference TRBV7-9 and TRBJ2-2, the full variable domain reads DTGVSQNPRHKITKRGQNVTFRCDPISEHNRLYWYRQTLGQGPEFLTYFQNEAQLEKSRLLSDRFSAERPKGSFSTLEIQRTEQGDSAMYLCASSHPGLAGGRHGELFFGEGSRLTVL.

This chain uses TRBV6-5 with TRBJ1-1; D is perhaps TRBD1 (5 bases). CDR1 is MNHEY, CDR2 SVGAGI, per germline. This CDR3 is built from 13 residues. As DNA, the CDR3 is TGTGCGACCCGCGGGGACTTGAACACTGAAGCTTTCTTT. Translated: CATRGDLNTEAFF.

Concerning this clone itself: This CDR3 is also generated by other DNA sequences in the sample. The chain recombines TRBV29-1 with TRBJ2-7; the match to TRBD2 covers 7 bases. Unmatched junction bases numbered 15, after V lost 4 bases and J lost 0 bases. Germline assignment: CDR1 SQVTM and CDR2 ANQGSEA. The CDR3 totals 17 residues. The CDR3 here is CSVVETSPSRISYEQYF. The CDR3, as DNA: TGCAGCGTTGTGGAGACTAGCCCCAGTAGGATCTCCTACGAGCAGTACTTC.

The chain combines TRBV6-5 with TRBJ1-2, with TRBD1 identical over 7 bases. This CDR3 has 15 amino acids. The germline CDR1 and CDR2 sequences are MNHEY and SVGAGI. V was pared by 5 bases and J by 5 bases, with 11 bases of the junction left unmatched. The CDR3 region is CASSPLNRGRYGYTF. Written as DNA, the CDR3 is TGTGCCAGCAGTCCCTTAAACAGGGGAAGATATGGCTACACCTTC.

This clone was counted once. The chain is built from TRBV6-1 and TRBJ2-7; D gene unclear. This CDR3 contains 15 residues. Germline V lookup: CDR1 MNHNS, CDR2 SASEGT. V was cut by 0 bases and J by 6 bases, with 15 bases left in between. The CDR3 reads CASSEARPGIGEQYF. The CDR3 nucleotides are TGTGCCAGCAGTGAAGCCCGACCAGGAATCGGCGAGCAGTACTTC.